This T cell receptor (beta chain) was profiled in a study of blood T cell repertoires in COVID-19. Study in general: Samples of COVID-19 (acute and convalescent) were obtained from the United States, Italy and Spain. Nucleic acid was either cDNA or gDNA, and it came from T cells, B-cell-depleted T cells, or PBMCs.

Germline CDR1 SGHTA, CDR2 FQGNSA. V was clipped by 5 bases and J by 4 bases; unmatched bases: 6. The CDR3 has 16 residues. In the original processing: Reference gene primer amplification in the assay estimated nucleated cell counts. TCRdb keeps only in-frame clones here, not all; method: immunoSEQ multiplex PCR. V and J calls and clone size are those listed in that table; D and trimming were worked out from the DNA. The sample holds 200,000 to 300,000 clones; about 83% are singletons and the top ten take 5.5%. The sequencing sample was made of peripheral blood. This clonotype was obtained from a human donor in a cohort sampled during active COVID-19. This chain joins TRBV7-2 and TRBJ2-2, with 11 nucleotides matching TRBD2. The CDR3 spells CASSPRLAGTTGELFF. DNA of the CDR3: TGTGCCAGCAGCCCCAGACTAGCGGGAACCACCGGGGAGCTGTTTTTT. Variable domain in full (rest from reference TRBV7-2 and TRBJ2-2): GAGVSQSPSNKVTEKGKDVELRCDPISGHTALYWYRQSLGQGLEFLIYFQGNSAPDKSGLPSDRFSAERTGGSVSTLTIQRTQQEDSAVYLCASSPRLAGTTGELFFGEGSRLTVL.